A single sample gave rise to the 22 T cell receptor beta chains below, sequenced in a study of cytomegalovirus exposure and HLA in healthy donors. The PCR employed 60 Vbeta primers together with 13 Jbeta primers. Clones were sequenced by immunoSEQ multiplex PCR, and TCRdb holds only the in-frame ones, with some missing. The sample consists of approximately 52,000 clones, 65% to 80% of them appearing once. The sequencing input was PBMCs. All receptors come from a man in his forties or fifties in good health and CMV-seropositive.

This chain uses TRBV30 with TRBJ1-3; D unresolved. Germline V gene sequence: CDR1 GTSNPN, CDR2 SVGIG (reference sequence). This CDR3 is 11 amino acids long. CDR3 residues: CAGRAGNTIYF. CDR3 in DNA: TGTGCAGGGAGAGCTGGAAACACCATATATTTT.

There are a few counts of this clone. CDR3 in DNA: TGCAGCTCGACAGGGGGCGGAAACACCGGGGAGCTGTTTTTT. It encodes CSSTGGGNTGELFF. This chain uses TRBV29-1 with TRBJ2-2; TRBD1 matches 10 bases. The germline V gene has CDR1 SQVTM and CDR2 ANQGSEA. V was pared by 8 bases and J by 2 bases, with 5 bases of the junction left unmatched. The CDR3 spans 14 residues.

CDR3 amino acids: CASSVGGGGTGVEQYF. The CDR3 DNA follows: TGTGCCAGCAGCGTAGGTGGGGGCGGGACAGGGGTCGAGCAGTACTTC. The chain is built from TRBV9 and TRBJ2-7; TRBD1 aligns across 10 bases. V lost 0 bases to trimming and J lost 6 bases; unmatched junction nucleotides: 9. The CDR3 sequence is 16 residues long. Germline V lookup: CDR1 SGDLS, CDR2 YYNGEE.

The V gene is TRBV7-9, the J gene TRBJ2-3; 9 positions match TRBD2. The CDR3 spans 14 residues. Per germline, CDR1 SEHNR and CDR2 FQNEAQ (reference sequence). With 11 bases clipped from V and 6 bases from J, the junction kept 12 bases outside the gene matches. The CDR3 DNA reads TGTGCCGGTTTAGCGGGGGTACCGAGTGATACGCAGTATTTT. Protein: CAGLAGVPSDTQYF.

V and J are TRBV5-1 and TRBJ2-7; TRBD1 might be the D (5 bases). Germline CDR1 SGHRS, CDR2 YFSETQ. V lost 0 bases to trimming and J lost 3 bases, with 10 bases between them. The length of the CDR3 is 14 residues. CDR3 amino acids: CASSLVGVDYEQYF. The CDR3 DNA reads as TGCGCCAGCAGCTTGGTAGGGGTGGACTACGAGCAGTACTTC.

The chain has TRBV30 and TRBJ2-5; 8 positions agree with TRBD1. The CDR3 is made up of 13 amino acids. CDR1 GTSNPN and CDR2 SVGIG come from the germline V gene (reference sequence). V lost 0 bases to trimming and J lost 5 bases; unmatched junction nucleotides: 2. The CDR3 DNA sequence: TGTGCCTGGAGTGTGGGGGACAGGGAGACCCAGTACTTC. Translated, it gives CAWSVGDRETQYF.

This clone appeared a few times. The chain uses TRBV18 and TRBJ2-7; D call uncertain. V was shortened by 6 bases and J by 1 base, with 4 bases between the two germline ends. This CDR3 region has 11 residues. Germline CDR1 KGHSH, CDR2 LQKENI. The CDR3 DNA sequence: TGTGCCAGCTCTCAGTCCTACGAGCAGTACTTC. Its protein is CASSQSYEQYF.

This clone appeared a few times. The chain employs TRBV6-5 and TRBJ2-5; a possible D gene is TRBD2 (6 bases). CDR3 length: 13 amino acids. Germline lookup yields CDR1 MNHEY and CDR2 SVGAGI. V lost 5 bases and J 4 bases, leaving 11 bases between the germline ends. CDR3: CASSPLEGETQYF. CDR3 bases: TGTGCCAGCAGTCCCCTGGAGGGAGAGACCCAGTACTTC.

This chain joins TRBV9 and TRBJ1-4; TRBD1 matches at 11 bases. Per germline, CDR1 SGDLS and CDR2 YYNGEE. V shed 2 bases, J shed 5 bases, and the junction held 2 bases outside the gene matches. This CDR3 region has 15 residues. The CDR3 DNA follows: TGTGCCAGCAGCGTTGGGACAGGGGGGAATGAAAAACTGTTTTTT. Translated: CASSVGTGGNEKLFF.

The chain links TRBV19 to TRBJ2-2; 11 bases match TRBD2. The V gene end was trimmed by 5 bases and the J gene end by 4 bases; junction bases not matched to a gene: 6. The CDR3 runs 16 residues. Germline V gene sequence: CDR1 LNHDA, CDR2 SQIVND (reference sequence). The DNA for the CDR3 is TGTGCCAGTAGTGCGACTAGCGGGGTGTCCACCGGGGAGCTGTTTTTT. Protein sequence: CASSATSGVSTGELFF.

This clone was counted a single time. The V gene is TRBV29-1, the J gene TRBJ2-4, with 7 bases lining up with TRBD1. The V segment lost 4 bases and the J segment 10 bases; nucleotides outside the gene matches: 7. This CDR3 has 12 amino acids. Germline V gene data show CDR1 as SQVTM and CDR2 as ANQGSEA. CDR3 bases: TGCAGCGTTGCACAGGGGATTGGGATTCAGTACTTC. This sequence encodes CSVAQGIGIQYF.

The gene calls are TRBV29-1 and TRBJ2-7; D remains unclear. The V gene lost 2 bases and the J gene lost 0 bases, with 14 bases spanning the gap. This CDR3 has 15 residues. Germline CDR1 and CDR2: SQVTM and ANQGSEA. CDR3 DNA sequence: TGCAGCGTTGAATTCCACAGACCTGACTCCTACGAGCAGTACTTC. Residues: CSVEFHRPDSYEQYF.

The gene calls are TRBV25-1 and TRBJ2-5, with a possible D match to TRBD2 (7 bases). CDR1 is MGHDK and CDR2 is SYGVNS in the germline V gene. There are 17 residues in the CDR3. Trimming shortened V by 1 base and J by 2 bases, and 17 bases separated the two germline ends. The CDR3 loop reads CASSESLGGARQETQYF. In DNA, the CDR3 is TGTGCCAGCAGTGAATCCCTGGGGGGGGCGCGTCAAGAGACCCAGTACTTC.

This rearrangement joins TRBV18 to TRBJ2-7; 7 nucleotides match TRBD1. The CDR3 is 14 residues long. Germline V gene data show CDR1 as KGHSH and CDR2 as LQKENI. Trimming at V came to 4 bases and at J to 2 bases, leaving 5 bases not matched to a gene. Written as DNA, the CDR3 is TGTGCCAGCTCACGCATAACAGGGGCCTACGAGCAGTACTTC. This translates into CASSRITGAYEQYF. Drawing the rest from reference TRBV18 and TRBJ2-7, the complete variable domain is NAGVMQNPRHLVRRRGQEARLRCSPMKGHSHVYWYRQLPEEGLKFMVYLQKENIIDESGMPKERFSAEFPKEGPSILRIQQVVRGDSAAYFCASSRITGAYEQYFGPGTRLTVT.

This chain uses TRBV9 with TRBJ1-2; tentative D call: TRBD1 (6 bases). This CDR3 comprises 15 residues. With 0 bases removed from V and 6 bases from J, the gap between germline ends came to 15 bases. Germline V gives CDR1 SGDLS, CDR2 YYNGEE. CDR3 in amino acids: CASSVVGGGAHGYTF. CDR3 DNA sequence: TGTGCCAGCAGCGTAGTAGGGGGGGGCGCCCATGGCTACACCTTC.

As regards this clone: One end of the junction does not line up with germline, which may come from a read error. The chain employs TRBV6-1 and TRBJ2-7; D may be TRBD1 (5 bases). Germline assignment: CDR1 MNHNS and CDR2 SASEGT. This CDR3 spans 15 amino acids. The CDR3 sequence is CASSDPRRAKYEQYF. The CDR3 nucleotides read TGTGCCAGCAGTGATCCCCGCAGGGCAAAGTACGAGCAGTATTTC.

The chain links TRBV7-3 to TRBJ2-2; tentative D call: TRBD1 (7 bases). The ends were cut back, 6 bases at V and 5 bases at J, with 19 bases in the middle. This CDR3 has 16 amino acids. CDR1 is SGHTA and CDR2 is FQGTGA in the germline V gene. The CDR3: CASSLGGTVETGELFF. Here the CDR3 DNA reads TGTGCCAGCAGTCTTGGGGGGACAGTCGAAACCGGGGAGCTGTTTTTT. Full variable domain (rest looked up from reference TRBV7-3 and TRBJ2-2): GAGVSQTPSNKVTEKGKYVELRCDPISGHTALYWYRQSLGQGPEFLIYFQGTGAADDSGLPNDRFFAVRPEGSVSTLKIQRTERGDSAVYLCASSLGGTVETGELFFGEGSRLTVL.

The chain links TRBV6-5 to TRBJ1-3; 12 nucleotides line up with TRBD1. V gave up 6 bases and J gave up 1 base; unmatched junction bases: 1. The length of the CDR3 is 15 residues. CDR1 and CDR2 from the germline V gene are MNHEY and SVGAGI. The chain's CDR3 is CASRGQGASGNTIYF. The CDR3 bases are TGTGCCAGCAGGGGACAGGGGGCTTCTGGAAACACCATATATTTT.

This clone was observed a few times. The chain couples TRBV7-6 to TRBJ2-2; 8 bases are a match to TRBD2. The CDR3 loop spans 16 amino acids. Germline V CDR1 and CDR2: SGHVS, FNYEAQ. Germline trimming cut 4 bases from V and 0 bases from J; bases unmatched to any gene: 4. CDR3 coding DNA: TGTGCCAGCAGCTCGACGGGACTAGCGAACACCGGGGAGCTGTTTTTT. It encodes CASSSTGLANTGELFF.

The chain links TRBV19 to TRBJ1-6; 7 nucleotides line up with TRBD1. Unmatched junction bases numbered 6, after V lost 10 bases and J lost 0 bases. This CDR3 region has 15 residues. Per the germline V gene, CDR1 is LNHDA and CDR2 is SQIVND (reference sequence). The CDR3 DNA is TGTGCCACTAGGGACAGCGGCTCCTATAATTCACCCCTCCACTTT. It encodes CATRDSGSYNSPLHF. The full variable domain, completed using reference TRBV19 and TRBJ1-6, is DGGITQSPKYLFRKEGQNVTLSCEQNLNHDAMYWYRQDPGQGLRLIYYSQIVNDFQKGDIAEGYSVSREKKESFPLTVTSAQKNPTAFYLCATRDSGSYNSPLHFGNGTRLTVT.

The chain uses TRBV2 and TRBJ2-7, with TRBD2 identical over 11 bases. CDR1 and CDR2 (germline): SNHLY, FYNNEI. The CDR3 has 18 residues. With 1 base clipped from V and 2 bases from J, the junction kept 10 bases outside the gene matches. The CDR3 region has the DNA TGTGCCAGCAGTGAAGATCGGGGGACTAGCGGACTCCCCTACGAGCAGTACTTC. It is translated as CASSEDRGTSGLPYEQYF.

The gene calls are TRBV6-4 and TRBJ1-2; possible D gene TRBD1, 5 bases. V was shortened by 6 bases and J by 3 bases, with 20 bases between the two germline ends. Looked up from germline, CDR1 is MRHNA and CDR2 is SNTAGT. This CDR3 has 16 residues. The CDR3 loop is CASRPSGTATYYGYTF. CDR3 nucleotides: TGTGCCAGCAGACCCAGCGGGACCGCTACCTACTATGGCTACACCTTC.